These 27 T cell receptor beta chains originate from one sample sequenced in a study of cytomegalovirus exposure and HLA in healthy donors. The PCR used 60 Vbeta and 13 Jbeta primers. Clones were sequenced by immunoSEQ multiplex PCR, and TCRdb holds only the in-frame ones, with some missing. The data contain 160,000 or so clones, roughly 88% of them seen just once; the ten biggest clones take up roughly 1.4%. What was sequenced was PBMCs. The receptors were gathered from a woman aged 18-35 years in good health and CMV-seronegative.

The count of this clone is one. The gene calls are TRBV6-5 and TRBJ1-2; maybe TRBD1 (6 bases). Trimming cost V 5 bases and J 7 bases, with 11 bases left between them. The CDR3 length is 12 residues. Germline V gene lookup returns CDR1 MNHEY and CDR2 SVGAGI. This CDR3 is CASSPTGSGYTF. The CDR3 DNA sequence: TGTGCCAGCAGTCCTACAGGGTCTGGCTACACCTTC.

V and J are TRBV6-5 and TRBJ2-7, with D maybe TRBD2 (7 bases). The V gene's germline CDR1 is MNHEY and CDR2 SVGAGI. This CDR3 is 14 amino acids long. V lost 2 bases and J lost 4, with 12 bases in between. The CDR3 nucleotides are TGTGCCAGCAGTTACATCGAGGGGGGGTACGAGCAGTACTTC. This gives the protein CASSYIEGGYEQYF.

The J gene is TRBJ1-1, the V gene TRBV27; D perhaps matches TRBD1 (6 bases). CDR1 MNHEY and CDR2 SMNVEV come from the germline V gene (reference sequence). CDR3 length: 14 residues. Trimming removed 6 bases from V and 0 bases from J, with 11 bases in between. CDR3 bases: TGTGCCAGCAGCCCTGGACAGATGAACACTGAAGCTTTCTTT. Protein sequence: CASSPGQMNTEAFF.

The chain has TRBV2 and TRBJ1-4, with TRBD1 matching over 7 bases. Germline lookup yields CDR1 SNHLY and CDR2 FYNNEI. This CDR3 spans 15 amino acids. V gave up 2 bases and J gave up 3 bases; unmatched junction bases: 3. CDR3: CASSEQGGPNEKLFF. The CDR3 nucleotides are TGTGCCAGCAGTGAACAGGGGGGTCCTAATGAAAAACTGTTTTTT.

V is TRBV2 and J is TRBJ1-6, with D perhaps TRBD1 (5 bases). Per germline, CDR1 SNHLY and CDR2 FYNNEI. The CDR3 runs to 14 residues. The germline V and J ends were trimmed by 6 bases and 9 bases, with 15 bases remaining between them. CDR3 amino acids: CASSLPGGGSPLHF. DNA for the CDR3: TGTGCCAGCAGCCTCCCCGGGGGGGGTTCACCCCTCCACTTT.

The V and J genes are TRBV2 and TRBJ2-3; weak D call: TRBD2 (5 bases). CDR1 SNHLY and CDR2 FYNNEI come from the germline V gene. V gave up 8 bases and J gave up 6 bases, with 24 bases separating them. CDR3 size: 16 residues. The CDR3 DNA sequence: TGTGCCAGCGGGAATTCGGCGGGCCAAGGTTGGGATACGCAGTATTTT. It codes for CASGNSAGQGWDTQYF.

This clone has a single count. The rearrangement uses TRBV9 and TRBJ2-5, with 10 bases aligning to TRBD1. Germline-derived CDR1 and CDR2 are SGDLS and YYNGEE. The CDR3 is 17 amino acids. The J segment lost 7 bases and the V segment lost 0 bases, leaving 12 bases of the junction unmatched. The CDR3 DNA reads TGTGCCAGCAGCGTAGCGAGTGGGGGACAGGGGATCCCGACCCAGTACTTC. Protein: CASSVASGGQGIPTQYF.

This chain links TRBV5-4 with TRBJ2-3, with a tentative D call TRBD2 (5 bases). This CDR3 is built from 15 residues. V was trimmed by 0 bases and J by 4 bases, leaving 12 bases between them. The germline CDR1 and CDR2 sequences are SGHNT and YYREEE (reference sequence). DNA for the CDR3: TGTGCCAGCAGCTTGGCCTTAGCGAGCGCAGATACGCAGTATTTT. Encoded protein: CASSLALASADTQYF.

This chain links TRBV5-1 with TRBJ2-7, with TRBD1 as a possible D gene (7 bases). This CDR3 comprises 17 residues. Trimming took 4 bases from V and 2 from J, leaving 22 bases between them. Per germline, CDR1 SGHRS and CDR2 YFSETQ. The CDR3 here is CASSPGVVTGATYEQYF. CDR3 nucleotides: TGCGCCAGCAGCCCGGGGGTGGTAACAGGGGCTACCTACGAGCAGTACTTC.

V gene TRBV5-4 combines with J gene TRBJ1-1, with D perhaps matching TRBD1 (5 bases). V shed 0 bases and J shed 4 bases, with 7 bases lying between them. Germline values: CDR1 SGHNT, CDR2 YYREEE (reference sequence). The CDR3 sequence is 13 residues long. The chain's CDR3 is CASSLEGATEAFF. The CDR3 DNA follows: TGTGCCAGCAGCTTGGAAGGGGCCACTGAAGCTTTCTTT. Full variable domain (remainder filled in from reference TRBV5-4 and TRBJ1-1): ETGVTQSPTHLIKTRGQQVTLRCSSQSGHNTVSWYQQALGQGPQFIFQYYREEENGRGNFPPRFSGLQFPNYSSELNVNALELDDSALYLCASSLEGATEAFFGQGTRLTVV.

V gene TRBV5-4 combines with J gene TRBJ2-1, with D maybe TRBD2 (7 bases). The CDR3 length is 14 residues. Deletions cut 6 bases from V and 10 bases from J, with 20 bases between. Per germline, CDR1 SGHNT and CDR2 YYREEE (reference sequence). CDR3 sequence reads: CASNPNGGLGEQFF. The DNA of the CDR3 is TGTGCCAGCAACCCTAACGGGGGGCTAGGGGAGCAGTTCTTC.

The chain carries TRBV19 and TRBJ2-1, with 14 bases that match TRBD2. CDR1 LNHDA and CDR2 SQIVND come from the germline V gene (reference sequence). CDR3 length: 17 amino acids. Trimming cost V 4 bases and J 4 bases; bases outside gene matches: 6. The CDR3 region has the DNA TGTGCCAGTAGTAGGAGTGGACTAGCGGGGGGATACAATGAGCAGTTCTTC. Protein: CASSRSGLAGGYNEQFF.

This clone occurred a few times. V gene TRBV4-1 combines with J gene TRBJ2-3; 12 nucleotides align to TRBD1. The CDR3 spans 16 residues. Germline loops: CDR1 MGHRA, CDR2 YSYEKL. V trimming: 3 bases; J trimming: 5 bases; junction bases outside the gene matches: 6. In nucleotides, the CDR3 is TGCGCCAGCAGCCACGGGACAGGGGGCGGATTAGATACGCAGTATTTT. Protein product: CASSHGTGGGLDTQYF.

J is TRBJ1-3 and V is TRBV7-8; a possible D gene is TRBD1 (5 bases). Trimming left V 4 bases short and J 0 bases short, with 10 bases between. This CDR3 is 15 amino acids long. Germline CDR1 reads SGHVS; CDR2 reads FQNEAQ. CDR3 sequence: CASSSRAHSGNTIYF. The DNA for the CDR3 is TGTGCCAGCAGCTCCAGGGCCCACTCTGGAAACACCATATATTTT.

This rearrangement joins TRBV10-2 to TRBJ2-1; tentatively, D is TRBD2 (5 bases). With 6 bases removed from V and 7 bases from J, the gap between germline ends came to 19 bases. Germline-derived CDR1 and CDR2 are WSHSY and SAAADI. The CDR3 totals 15 residues. The CDR3, as DNA: TGCGCCAGCAGGAGCATGAGCGGTCTTGGGAATGAGCAGTTCTTC. It yields the protein CASRSMSGLGNEQFF.

V and J are TRBV2 and TRBJ2-1, with D possibly being TRBD1 (7 bases). Germline values: CDR1 SNHLY, CDR2 FYNNEI. V shed 0 bases and J shed 4 bases, with 22 bases lying between them. The CDR3 has 19 residues. CDR3: CASSEALFGRRGRYNEQFF. CDR3 nucleotide sequence: TGTGCCAGCAGTGAAGCGCTTTTCGGCAGGAGGGGGCGATACAATGAGCAGTTCTTC.

This clone was detected only a few times. The chain recombines TRBV15 with TRBJ1-6; D gene ambiguous. CDR3 size: 14 residues. V was clipped by 3 bases and J by 10 bases, with 13 bases between them. Germline V gene lookup returns CDR1 LNHNV and CDR2 YYDKDF (reference sequence). The CDR3 loop is CATSRRVTGSPLHF. The CDR3 DNA follows: TGTGCCACCAGCAGGCGGGTTACCGGGTCACCCCTCCACTTT.

The V gene is TRBV19, the J gene TRBJ1-4; TRBD1 aligns across 8 bases. Germline lookup yields CDR1 LNHDA and CDR2 SQIVND (reference sequence). Germline trimming cut 5 bases from V and 4 bases from J; bases unmatched to any gene: 6. The CDR3 has 15 residues. CDR3 DNA: TGTGCCAGTAGTTTGGGACAGGCGATTAATGAAAAACTGTTTTTT. Translated, it gives CASSLGQAINEKLFF.

The chain carries TRBV10-3 and TRBJ1-4; 8 bases agree with TRBD1. CDR1 and CDR2 from the germline V gene are ENHRY and SYGVKD. The CDR3 loop spans 12 amino acids. The V segment lost 9 bases and the J segment 8 bases; nucleotides outside the gene matches: 5. This chain's CDR3 is CAIGQGTEKLFF. In nucleotides, the CDR3 is TGTGCCATAGGACAGGGTACGGAAAAACTGTTTTTT.

This clone has just a few counts. The chain combines TRBV11-3 with TRBJ2-7, with D perhaps matching TRBD1 (7 bases). CDR1 is SGHNT and CDR2 is YENEEA in the germline V gene. The CDR3 extends over 15 amino acids. Trimming cost V 3 bases and J 3 bases, with 15 bases left between them. The CDR3 nucleotides read TGTGCCAGCAGCTTTATGGCAGGGGGGATCTACGAGCAGTACTTC. It yields the protein CASSFMAGGIYEQYF.

The rearrangement uses TRBV11-2 and TRBJ2-3; 8 nucleotides align to TRBD2. Germline-derived CDR1 and CDR2 are SGHAT and FQNNGV. The CDR3 has 12 amino acids. V lost 8 bases and J lost 4; bases outside the gene matches: 2. In DNA form, the CDR3 reads TGTGCCAGCGGCGGGGGGTCAGATACGCAGTATTTT. Residues: CASGGGSDTQYF.

V and J are TRBV2 and TRBJ1-1, with TRBD1 as a possible D gene (5 bases). Germline V gives CDR1 SNHLY, CDR2 FYNNEI. This CDR3 is built from 12 residues. V was clipped by 6 bases and J by 4 bases, with 9 bases between them. The chain's CDR3 is CASRGLTTEAFF. The CDR3 bases are TGTGCCAGCAGGGGACTGACCACTGAAGCTTTCTTT.

Worth noting for this clone: One end of the junction does not line up with germline, which may come from a read error. This chain connects TRBV6-1 to TRBJ2-3; TRBD2 might be the D (5 bases). From germline, CDR1 is MNHNS and CDR2 SASEGT. The CDR3 is 12 amino acids. CDR3 protein: CASSEIVGSGQW. The CDR3 DNA sequence: TGTGCCAGCAGTGAAATAGTAGGGAGCGGTCAGTGG.

Only one count was recorded for this clone. The chain has TRBV18 and TRBJ2-7; 12 nucleotides agree with TRBD1. After removal of 3 bases from V and 4 bases from J, the junction contained 4 bases not matched to a gene. The germline CDR1 and CDR2 sequences are KGHSH and LQKENI. This CDR3 spans 15 amino acids. The CDR3 DNA is TGTGCCAGCTCACCGGGACAGGGGGCAGGGTACGAGCAGTACTTC. Translation: CASSPGQGAGYEQYF.

This chain uses TRBV28 with TRBJ2-2; 7 bases are a match to TRBD1. J lost 7 bases, V lost 6 bases, and 11 bases had no gene match. Germline CDR1 is MDHEN and CDR2 is SYDVKM. The CDR3 extends over 15 amino acids. The CDR3 DNA sequence: TGTGCCAGCAGCCGGTACCGTGACAGGGTCGGGGAGCTGTTTTTT. Its protein product is CASSRYRDRVGELFF. Drawing the rest from reference TRBV28 and TRBJ2-2, the complete variable domain is DVKVTQSSRYLVKRTGEKVFLECVQDMDHENMFWYRQDPGLGLRLIYFSYDVKMKEKGDIPEGYSVSREKKERFSLILESASTNQTSMYLCASSRYRDRVGELFFGEGSRLTVL.

Note on this clone: The junction and the germline gene differ at one end; a read error may be behind it. The CDR3 nucleotides read TGTTCCAGCAGCTTAGATCGCCGGCGCCCAGGGGGAGAGACCCAGTACTTC. Translation gives CSSSLDRRRPGGETQYF. The chain carries TRBV7-9 and TRBJ2-5; 7 bases are shared with TRBD1. CDR3 size: 17 residues. CDR1 and CDR2 (germline): SEHNR, FQNEAQ (reference sequence).

The chain joins TRBV6-6 to TRBJ1-5; D is undetermined. Germline-derived CDR1 and CDR2 are MNHNY and SVGAGI (reference sequence). The CDR3 has 14 residues. V was shortened by 2 bases and J by 4 bases, with 9 bases between the two germline ends. CDR3 bases: TGTGCCAGCAGTTACCGGAGTGGGAATCAGCCCCAGCATTTT. Residues: CASSYRSGNQPQHF.